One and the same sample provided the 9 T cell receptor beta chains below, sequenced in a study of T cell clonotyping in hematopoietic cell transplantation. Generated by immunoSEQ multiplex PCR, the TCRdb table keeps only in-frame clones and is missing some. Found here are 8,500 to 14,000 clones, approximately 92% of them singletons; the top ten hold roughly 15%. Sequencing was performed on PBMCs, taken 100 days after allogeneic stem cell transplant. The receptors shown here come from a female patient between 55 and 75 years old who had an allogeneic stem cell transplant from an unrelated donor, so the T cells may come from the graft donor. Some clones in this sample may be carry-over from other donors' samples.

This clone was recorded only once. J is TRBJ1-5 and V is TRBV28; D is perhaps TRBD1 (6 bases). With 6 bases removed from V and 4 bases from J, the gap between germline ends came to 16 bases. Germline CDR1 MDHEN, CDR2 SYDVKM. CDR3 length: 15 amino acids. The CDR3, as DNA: TGTGCCAGCAGAAAATCACAGGGCCGGAATCAGCCCCAGCATTTT. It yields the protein CASRKSQGRNQPQHF.

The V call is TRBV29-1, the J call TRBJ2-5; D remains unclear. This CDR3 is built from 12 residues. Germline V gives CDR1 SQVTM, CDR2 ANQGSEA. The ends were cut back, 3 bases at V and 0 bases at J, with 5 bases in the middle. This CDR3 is CSVDANQETQYF. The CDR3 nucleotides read TGCAGCGTTGACGCCAACCAAGAGACCCAGTACTTC.

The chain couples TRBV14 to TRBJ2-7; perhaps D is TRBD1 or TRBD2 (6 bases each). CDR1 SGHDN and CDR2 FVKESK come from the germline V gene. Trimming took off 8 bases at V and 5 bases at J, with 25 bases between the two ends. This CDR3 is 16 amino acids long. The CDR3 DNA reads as TGTGCCAGCCCTCGCGGGACACTGTCGCCCTACGACGAGCAGTACTTC. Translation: CASPRGTLSPYDEQYF.

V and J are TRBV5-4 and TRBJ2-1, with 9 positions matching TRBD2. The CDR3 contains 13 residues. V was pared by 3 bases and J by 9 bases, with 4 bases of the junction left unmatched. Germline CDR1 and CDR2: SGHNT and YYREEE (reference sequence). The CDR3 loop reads CASSWGTSFEQFF. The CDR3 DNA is TGTGCCAGCAGCTGGGGGACTAGCTTTGAGCAGTTCTTC.

The CDR3 reads CSGGLGEYEQYF. The CDR3 DNA sequence: TGCAGCGGCGGACTAGGAGAATACGAGCAGTACTTC. The chain employs TRBV29-1 and TRBJ2-7; TRBD2 aligns across 7 bases. From germline, CDR1 is SQVTM and CDR2 ANQGSEA. The CDR3 extends over 12 amino acids. With 7 bases clipped from V and 4 bases from J, the junction kept 7 bases outside the gene matches.

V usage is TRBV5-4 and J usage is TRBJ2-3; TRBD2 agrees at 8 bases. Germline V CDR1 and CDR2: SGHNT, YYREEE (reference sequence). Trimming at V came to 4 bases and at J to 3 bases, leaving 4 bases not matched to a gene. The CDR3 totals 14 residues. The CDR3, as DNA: TGTGCCAGCAGCGTCAGCGGGAGTACAGATACGCAGTATTTT. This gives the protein CASSVSGSTDTQYF. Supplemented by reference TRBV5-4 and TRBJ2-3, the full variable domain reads ETGVTQSPTHLIKTRGQQVTLRCSSQSGHNTVSWYQQALGQGPQFIFQYYREEENGRGNFPPRFSGLQFPNYSSELNVNALELDDSALYLCASSVSGSTDTQYFGPGTRLTVL.

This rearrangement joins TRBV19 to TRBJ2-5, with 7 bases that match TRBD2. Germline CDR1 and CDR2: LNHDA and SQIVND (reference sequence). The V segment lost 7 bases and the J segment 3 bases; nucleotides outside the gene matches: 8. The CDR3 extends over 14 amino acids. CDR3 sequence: CASTGGSREETQYF. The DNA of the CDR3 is TGTGCCAGTACAGGCGGGAGTAGAGAAGAGACCCAGTACTTC.

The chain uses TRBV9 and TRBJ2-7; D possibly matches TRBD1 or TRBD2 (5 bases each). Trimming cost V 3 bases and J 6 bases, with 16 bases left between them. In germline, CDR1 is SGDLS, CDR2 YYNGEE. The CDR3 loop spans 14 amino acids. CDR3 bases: TGTGCCAGCAGCGCCGGGACGGCCGAGGGCGAGCAGTACTTC. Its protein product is CASSAGTAEGEQYF.

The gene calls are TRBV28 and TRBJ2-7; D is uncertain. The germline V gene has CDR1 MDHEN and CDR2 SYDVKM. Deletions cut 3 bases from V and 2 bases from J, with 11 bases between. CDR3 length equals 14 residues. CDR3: CASSFRRAAYEQYF. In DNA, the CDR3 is TGTGCCAGCAGTTTTCGTAGGGCGGCCTACGAGCAGTACTTC.